The 26 T cell receptor beta chains listed next were all sequenced from one sample in a study of beta chain features in type 1 diabetes. Study-wide points: In every one of the four CD4+ subsets, TCRB CDR3s were moderately but significantly shorter in Type 1 diabetes patients.

No antigen has been assigned to these receptors. Every isolated RNA sample was fully reverse transcribed, so sequencing captured expressed TCRB transcripts. Produced via immunoSEQ multiplex PCR; TCRdb's table is partial and in-frame only. The sample has more than 250,000 clones, 20% to 25% seen once. Sample: naive CD4+ T cells from blood. These receptors originate from a woman in her 30s with type 1 diabetes.

This clone has only a few counts. In DNA, the CDR3 is TGTGCCAGCTCAGCGGACAGCAACTATGGCTACACCTTC. It is translated as CASSADSNYGYTF. The chain links TRBV18 to TRBJ1-2; tentatively, D is TRBD1 (6 bases). The CDR3 loop spans 13 amino acids. Germline loops: CDR1 KGHSH, CDR2 LQKENI. V shed 5 bases and J shed 2 bases, with 9 bases lying between them. Full variable domain (remainder filled in from reference TRBV18 and TRBJ1-2): NAGVMQNPRHLVRRRGQEARLRCSPMKGHSHVYWYRQLPEEGLKFMVYLQKENIIDESGMPKERFSAEFPKEGPSILRIQQVVRGDSAAYFCASSADSNYGYTFGSGTRLTVV.

The chain carries TRBV4-2 and TRBJ2-2; D is possibly TRBD1 (6 bases). The germline V gene has CDR1 LGHNA and CDR2 YNFKEQ. The CDR3 consists of 15 residues. With 0 bases removed from V and 5 bases from J, the gap between germline ends came to 10 bases. CDR3 bases: TGTGCCAGCAGCCAAGATCAGGGGCAAACCGGGGAGCTGTTTTTT. Translation gives CASSQDQGQTGELFF.

V and J are TRBV4-1 and TRBJ2-7; a weak D match, TRBD1 (5 bases). With 0 bases removed from V and 2 bases from J, the gap between germline ends came to 14 bases. There are 16 residues in the CDR3. Germline V gene lookup returns CDR1 MGHRA and CDR2 YSYEKL. This CDR3 reads CASSQDSTGFPYEQYF. In DNA, the CDR3 is TGCGCCAGCAGCCAAGATTCTACAGGATTTCCCTACGAGCAGTACTTC.

The chain has TRBV4-2 and TRBJ2-3; 7 nucleotides line up with TRBD2. CDR3 length: 16 residues. Germline V gene lookup returns CDR1 LGHNA and CDR2 YNFKEQ. Trimming took 1 base from V and 1 from J; bases not matched to a gene: 5. The CDR3 coding sequence is TGTGCCAGCAGCCAAGGTGACAGCGGGGGCACAGATACGCAGTATTTT. Encoded protein: CASSQGDSGGTDTQYF.

The rearrangement joins TRBV25-1 to TRBJ1-2; the D gene is possibly TRBD1 (5 bases). The germline V and J ends were trimmed by 1 base and 5 bases, with 11 bases remaining between them. This CDR3 is 14 amino acids long. The V gene's germline CDR1 is MGHDK and CDR2 SYGVNS. The CDR3 DNA sequence: TGTGCCAGCAGTGAATCGGAAACAGGTTATGGCTACACCTTC. Translating gives CASSESETGYGYTF.

This chain links TRBV7-3 with TRBJ2-3; a weak D match, TRBD2 (6 bases). From germline, CDR1 is SGHTA and CDR2 FQGTGA. The V gene lost 5 bases and the J gene lost 4 bases, with 22 bases spanning the gap. The length of the CDR3 is 17 residues. DNA for the CDR3: TGTGCCAGCAGCCCCTCGGTTGGGGGGTTCACAGCAGATACGCAGTATTTT. It encodes CASSPSVGGFTADTQYF.

This clone was picked up a small number of times. V and J are TRBV2 and TRBJ2-5, with 9 positions matching TRBD2. The CDR3 runs to 14 residues. The junction had 4 bases not matched to a gene; V was cut back by 7 bases and J by 1 base. The germline CDR1 and CDR2 sequences are SNHLY and FYNNEI. CDR3 residues: CASKEREVQETQYF. CDR3 DNA sequence: TGTGCCAGCAAGGAGCGGGAGGTCCAAGAGACCCAGTACTTC.

This chain uses TRBV30 with TRBJ2-2, with 8 bases matching TRBD2. Germline V CDR1 and CDR2: GTSNPN, SVGIG (reference sequence). The CDR3 covers 14 residues. V lost 2 bases and J lost 6; bases outside the gene matches: 5. The CDR3 here is CAWSTVAGSGELFF. The CDR3 bases are TGTGCCTGGAGTACGGTAGCGGGGTCCGGGGAGCTGTTTTTT.

As concerns this clone: The sample contains more than one DNA sequence encoding this CDR3. The chain carries TRBV29-1 and TRBJ2-6; D remains ambiguous. The germline gives CDR1 SQVTM, CDR2 ANQGSEA. V lost 5 bases and J 0 bases, leaving 5 bases between the germline ends. The length of the CDR3 is 13 residues. The CDR3, as DNA: TGCAGCGTTCGGAGCTCTGGGGCCAACGTCCTGACTTTC. Translation: CSVRSSGANVLTF.

This clone occurred a few times. The rearrangement joins TRBV30 to TRBJ2-1, with a weak D call TRBD2 (6 bases). Germline V gives CDR1 GTSNPN, CDR2 SVGIG (reference sequence). This CDR3 comprises 13 residues. The V gene lost 6 bases and the J gene lost 6 bases, with 15 bases spanning the gap. The CDR3 loop reads CACSPGLINEQFF. The CDR3 DNA follows: TGTGCCTGTTCGCCGGGACTGATCAATGAGCAGTTCTTC.

Of note for this clone: Distinct nucleotide sequences in the sample also encode this CDR3. The V and J genes are TRBV18 and TRBJ1-1; TRBD1 agrees at 9 bases. There are 14 residues in the CDR3. CDR1 is KGHSH and CDR2 is LQKENI in the germline V gene. Unmatched junction bases numbered 0, after V lost 3 bases and J lost 1 base. For the CDR3, the DNA is TGTGCCAGCTCACCGGGACAGGGGAACACTGAAGCTTTCTTT. Its protein product is CASSPGQGNTEAFF.

This clone was detected only once. Distinct nucleotide sequences in the sample also encode this CDR3. The chain is built from TRBV7-9 and TRBJ2-7; 7 nucleotides line up with TRBD1. In germline, CDR1 is SEHNR, CDR2 FQNEAQ (reference sequence). The junction had 3 bases not matched to a gene; V was cut back by 5 bases and J by 2 bases. This CDR3 has 13 amino acids. The CDR3 DNA reads as TGTGCCAGCAGCCCTGACAGGGCCTACGAGCAGTACTTC. It translates to CASSPDRAYEQYF.

This clone was counted only a few times. This chain links TRBV11-1 with TRBJ2-2; D unclear. V lost 6 bases to trimming and J lost 4 bases, with 12 bases between them. Germline lookup yields CDR1 SGHAT and CDR2 FQDESV (reference sequence). The CDR3 totals 14 residues. CDR3 coding DNA: TGTGCCAGCAGACGACAACAGAGCACCGGGGAGCTGTTTTTT. It codes for CASRRQQSTGELFF.

The chain is built from TRBV11-3 and TRBJ2-5; 14 positions match TRBD2. The CDR3 covers 17 residues. Per germline, CDR1 SGHNT and CDR2 YENEEA. Unmatched junction bases numbered 9, after V lost 4 bases and J lost 5 bases. This chain's CDR3 is CASSYPGLAGVGETQYF. CDR3 DNA sequence: TGTGCCAGCAGCTATCCGGGACTAGCGGGAGTAGGGGAGACCCAGTACTTC.

This chain links TRBV11-2 with TRBJ2-3; TRBD2 is a possible D gene (5 bases). Between the trimmed V and J ends, which lost 8 bases and 1 base, there was a span of 10 bases. CDR3 length equals 13 residues. CDR1 SGHAT and CDR2 FQNNGV come from the germline V gene. The CDR3: CASVPGGTDTQYF. CDR3 nucleotides: TGTGCCAGCGTCCCCGGGGGCACAGATACGCAGTATTTT.

This clone was seen more than once but under ten times. The V gene is TRBV7-3, the J gene TRBJ1-2; TRBD1 aligns across 7 bases. The CDR3 totals 13 residues. Germline V CDR1 and CDR2: SGHTA, FQGTGA. J was trimmed by 4 bases and V by 5 bases; bases with no gene match: 4. The chain's CDR3 is CASSQTGTYGYTF. In DNA form, the CDR3 reads TGTGCCAGCAGCCAGACAGGGACCTATGGCTACACCTTC.

The chain carries TRBV12-5 and TRBJ2-1; D is unresolved. Germline-derived CDR1 and CDR2 are LGHNT and FRNRAP. The CDR3 is 11 amino acids. V shed 3 bases and J shed 6 bases, with 3 bases lying between them. CDR3 coding DNA: TGTGCTAGTGGTTTCGGCAATGAGCAGTTCTTC. Its protein product is CASGFGNEQFF. The full variable domain, rest sourced from reference TRBV12-5 and TRBJ2-1, is DARVTQTPRHKVTEMGQEVTMRCQPILGHNTVFWYRQTMMQGLELLAYFRNRAPLDDSGMPKDRFSAEMPDATLATLKIQPSEPRDSAVYFCASGFGNEQFFGPGTRLTVL.

The rearrangement joins TRBV10-3 to TRBJ2-6; 10 nucleotides line up with TRBD1. The CDR3 totals 17 residues. The junction had 8 bases not matched to a gene; V was cut back by 7 bases and J by 2 bases. Germline-derived CDR1 and CDR2 are ENHRY and SYGVKD. The CDR3 sequence is CAITMTGGKAGANVLTF. CDR3 bases: TGTGCCATCACCATGACAGGGGGCAAGGCTGGGGCCAACGTCCTGACTTTC.

V gene TRBV4-1 combines with J gene TRBJ2-7; the match to TRBD2 covers 13 bases. This CDR3 region has 17 residues. Trimming removed 2 bases from V and 3 bases from J; junction bases left unmatched: 7. CDR1 is MGHRA and CDR2 is YSYEKL in the germline V gene. As DNA, the CDR3 is TGCGCCAGCAGCCAAACTAGCGGGAGGGCCTCCGACTACGAGCAGTACTTC. Protein sequence: CASSQTSGRASDYEQYF.

This clone was found a few times. The chain has TRBV18 and TRBJ1-1; 7 bases agree with TRBD1. V gave up 2 bases and J gave up 8 bases; unmatched junction bases: 5. The CDR3 sequence is 13 residues long. Germline values: CDR1 KGHSH, CDR2 LQKENI. CDR3 protein: CASSPATGHEAFF. CDR3 nucleotides: TGTGCCAGCTCACCAGCGACAGGGCACGAAGCTTTCTTT.

V gene TRBV20-1 combines with J gene TRBJ2-1; D uncertain. The germline CDR1 and CDR2 sequences are DFQATT and SNEGSKA (reference sequence). V dropped 6 bases and J dropped 8 bases, with 8 bases sitting between them. This CDR3 has 10 residues. Here the CDR3 reads CSATVHEQFF. CDR3 nucleotide sequence: TGCAGTGCAACGGTCCATGAGCAGTTCTTC.

In its sample, this clone was seen a few times. The gene calls are TRBV7-9 and TRBJ2-2; a weak D match, TRBD2 (5 bases). The CDR3 extends over 15 amino acids. The V end lost 5 bases, the J end lost 0 bases, and 10 bases lay between the germline ends. Germline CDR1 and CDR2: SEHNR and FQNEAQ (reference sequence). The CDR3 DNA is TGTGCCAGCAGCCGTCTGGGAGCGAACACCGGGGAGCTGTTTTTT. As protein: CASSRLGANTGELFF.

The chain carries TRBV7-3 and TRBJ2-3, with 11 bases aligning to TRBD2. The V gene end was trimmed by 5 bases and the J gene end by 1 base; junction bases not matched to a gene: 8. This CDR3 comprises 17 residues. Germline CDR1 reads SGHTA; CDR2 reads FQGTGA. CDR3 sequence reads: CASSLQNSGRGTDTQYF. CDR3 DNA sequence: TGTGCCAGCAGCCTCCAAAATAGCGGGAGGGGCACAGATACGCAGTATTTT.

The CDR3 DNA follows: TGCAGTGCACCAGGGGGAGAGACCCAGTACTTC. Protein product: CSAPGGETQYF. The chain carries TRBV20-1 and TRBJ2-5; 7 bases agree with TRBD1. Per germline, CDR1 DFQATT and CDR2 SNEGSKA (reference sequence). This CDR3 has 11 residues. J lost 4 bases, V lost 6 bases, and 2 bases had no gene match.

This clone was detected a few times. This chain uses TRBV15 with TRBJ2-3; 8 nucleotides align to TRBD1. This CDR3 has 12 amino acids. Germline V gene lookup returns CDR1 LNHNV and CDR2 YYDKDF (reference sequence). The trim removed 8 bases at V and 2 bases at J, leaving 0 bases unmatched. Here the CDR3 reads CATQGATDTQYF. The CDR3 nucleotides are TGTGCCACCCAGGGGGCCACAGATACGCAGTATTTT.

The chain couples TRBV30 to TRBJ2-1; D perhaps matches TRBD2 (6 bases). CDR1 GTSNPN and CDR2 SVGIG come from the germline V gene (reference sequence). V was clipped by 2 bases and J by 6 bases, with 11 bases between them. The CDR3 length is 13 residues. This chain's CDR3 is CAWSLELANEQFF. The CDR3 DNA reads as TGTGCCTGGAGTCTAGAACTAGCCAATGAGCAGTTCTTC.